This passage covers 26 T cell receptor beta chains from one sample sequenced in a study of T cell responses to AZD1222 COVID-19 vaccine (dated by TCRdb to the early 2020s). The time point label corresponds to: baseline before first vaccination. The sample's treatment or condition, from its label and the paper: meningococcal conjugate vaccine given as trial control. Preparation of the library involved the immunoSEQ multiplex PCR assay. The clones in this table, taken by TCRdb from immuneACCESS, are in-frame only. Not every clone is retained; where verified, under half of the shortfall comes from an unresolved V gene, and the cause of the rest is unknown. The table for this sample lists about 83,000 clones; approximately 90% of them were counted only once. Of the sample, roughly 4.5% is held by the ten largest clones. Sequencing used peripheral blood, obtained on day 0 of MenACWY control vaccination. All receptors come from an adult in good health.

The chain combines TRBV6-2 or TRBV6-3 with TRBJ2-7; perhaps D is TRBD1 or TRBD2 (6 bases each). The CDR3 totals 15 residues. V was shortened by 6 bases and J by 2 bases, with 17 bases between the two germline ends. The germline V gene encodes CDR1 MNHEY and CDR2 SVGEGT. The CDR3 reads CASSPPEEGAYEQYF. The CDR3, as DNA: TGTGCCAGCAGCCCGCCCGAGGAGGGGGCCTACGAGCAGTACTTC.

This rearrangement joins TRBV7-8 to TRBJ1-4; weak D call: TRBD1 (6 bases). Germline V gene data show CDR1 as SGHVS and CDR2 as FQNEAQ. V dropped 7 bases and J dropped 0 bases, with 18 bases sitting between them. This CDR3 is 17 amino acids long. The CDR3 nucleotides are TGTGCCAGCAAATGGCGGGGGGGCGCGTCAACTAATGAAAAACTGTTTTTT. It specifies CASKWRGGASTNEKLFF.

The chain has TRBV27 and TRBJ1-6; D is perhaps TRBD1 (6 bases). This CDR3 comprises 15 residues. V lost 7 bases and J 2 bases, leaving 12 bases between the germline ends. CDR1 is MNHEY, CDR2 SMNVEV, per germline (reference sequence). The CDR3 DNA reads TGTGCCAGCACCGAACAGGGACCCTATAATTCACCCCTCCACTTT. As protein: CASTEQGPYNSPLHF.

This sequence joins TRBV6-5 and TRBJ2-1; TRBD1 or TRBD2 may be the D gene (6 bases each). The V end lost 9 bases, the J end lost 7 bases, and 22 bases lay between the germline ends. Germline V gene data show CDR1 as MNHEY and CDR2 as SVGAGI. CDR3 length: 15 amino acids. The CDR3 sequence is CASESWERGVNEQFF. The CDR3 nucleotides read TGTGCCAGTGAATCATGGGAAAGGGGGGTTAATGAGCAGTTCTTC.

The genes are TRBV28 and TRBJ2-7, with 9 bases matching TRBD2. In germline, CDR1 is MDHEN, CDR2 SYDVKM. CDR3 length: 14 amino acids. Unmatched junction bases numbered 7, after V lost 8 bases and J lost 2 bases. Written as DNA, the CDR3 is TGTGCCAGCCTTACAGGCGGGGGGGCCTACGAGCAGTACTTC. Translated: CASLTGGGAYEQYF.

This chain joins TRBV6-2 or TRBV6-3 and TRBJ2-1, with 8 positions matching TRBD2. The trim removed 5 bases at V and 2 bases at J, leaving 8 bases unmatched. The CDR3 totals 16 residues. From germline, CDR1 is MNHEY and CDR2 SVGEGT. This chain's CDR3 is CASSLPAGGPYNEQFF. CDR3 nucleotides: TGTGCCAGCAGTCTCCCTGCGGGAGGCCCCTACAATGAGCAGTTCTTC.

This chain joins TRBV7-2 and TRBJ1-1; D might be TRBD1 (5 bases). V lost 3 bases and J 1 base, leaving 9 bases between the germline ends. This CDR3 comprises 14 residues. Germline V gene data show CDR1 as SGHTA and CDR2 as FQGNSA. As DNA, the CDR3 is TGTGCCAGCAGCTTGCAGGGACCGAACACTGAAGCTTTCTTT. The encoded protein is CASSLQGPNTEAFF. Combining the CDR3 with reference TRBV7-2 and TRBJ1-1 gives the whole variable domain GAGVSQSPSNKVTEKGKDVELRCDPISGHTALYWYRQSLGQGLEFLIYFQGNSAPDKSGLPSDRFSAERTGGSVSTLTIQRTQQEDSAVYLCASSLQGPNTEAFFGQGTRLTVV.

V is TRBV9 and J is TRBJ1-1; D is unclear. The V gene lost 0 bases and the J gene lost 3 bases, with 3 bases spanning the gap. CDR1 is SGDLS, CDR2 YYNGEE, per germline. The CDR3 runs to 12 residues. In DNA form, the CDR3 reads TGTGCCAGCAGCGTAGCAGACACTGAAGCTTTCTTT. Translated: CASSVADTEAFF.

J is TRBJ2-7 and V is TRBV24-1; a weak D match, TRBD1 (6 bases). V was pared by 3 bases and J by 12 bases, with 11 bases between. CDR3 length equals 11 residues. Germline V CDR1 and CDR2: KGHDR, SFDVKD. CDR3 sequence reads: CATSDEQGRYF. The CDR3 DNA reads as TGTGCCACCAGTGATGAACAGGGAAGGTACTTC.

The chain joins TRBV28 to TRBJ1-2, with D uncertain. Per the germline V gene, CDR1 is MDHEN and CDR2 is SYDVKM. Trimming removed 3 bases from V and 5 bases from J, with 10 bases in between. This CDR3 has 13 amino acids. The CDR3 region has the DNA TGTGCCAGCAGTTTTGCGGACTCTTATGGCTACACCTTC. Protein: CASSFADSYGYTF.

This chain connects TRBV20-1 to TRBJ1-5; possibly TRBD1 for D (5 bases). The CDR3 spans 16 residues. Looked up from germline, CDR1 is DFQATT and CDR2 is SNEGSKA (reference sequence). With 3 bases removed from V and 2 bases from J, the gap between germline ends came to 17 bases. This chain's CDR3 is CSASRVDRKGNQPQHF. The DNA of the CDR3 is TGCAGTGCTAGTAGGGTCGACAGAAAGGGCAATCAGCCCCAGCATTTT.

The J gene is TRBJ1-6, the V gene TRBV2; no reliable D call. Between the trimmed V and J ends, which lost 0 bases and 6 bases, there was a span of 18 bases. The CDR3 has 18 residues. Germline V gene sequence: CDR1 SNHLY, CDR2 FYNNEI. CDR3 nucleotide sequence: TGTGCCAGCAGTGAAGCGGGAATGGGCCAGCGTCGTAATTCACCCCTCCACTTT. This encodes CASSEAGMGQRRNSPLHF. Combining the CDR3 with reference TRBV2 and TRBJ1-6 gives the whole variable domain EPEVTQTPSHQVTQMGQEVILRCVPISNHLYFYWYRQILGQKVEFLVSFYNNEISEKSEIFDDQFSVERPDGSNFTLKIRSTKLEDSAMYFCASSEAGMGQRRNSPLHFGNGTRLTVT.

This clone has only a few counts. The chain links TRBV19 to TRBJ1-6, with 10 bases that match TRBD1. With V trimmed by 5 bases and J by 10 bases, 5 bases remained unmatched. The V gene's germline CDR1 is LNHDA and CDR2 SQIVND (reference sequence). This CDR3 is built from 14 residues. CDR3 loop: CASSHGQGGSPLHF. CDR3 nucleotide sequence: TGTGCCAGTAGTCATGGACAGGGGGGATCACCCCTCCACTTT.

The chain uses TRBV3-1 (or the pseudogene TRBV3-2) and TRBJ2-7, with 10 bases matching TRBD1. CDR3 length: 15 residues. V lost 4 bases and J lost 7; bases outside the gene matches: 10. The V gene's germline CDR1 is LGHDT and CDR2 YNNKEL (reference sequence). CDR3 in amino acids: CASSRPGTGVDEQYF. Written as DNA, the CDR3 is TGTGCCAGCAGCCGCCCGGGGACAGGGGTTGATGAGCAGTACTTC.

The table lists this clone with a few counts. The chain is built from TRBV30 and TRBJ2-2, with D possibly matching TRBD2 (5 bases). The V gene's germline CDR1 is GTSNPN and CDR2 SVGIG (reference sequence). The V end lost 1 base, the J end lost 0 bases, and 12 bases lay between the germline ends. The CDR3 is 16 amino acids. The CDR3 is CAWSAPDSANTGELFF. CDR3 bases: TGTGCCTGGAGTGCCCCGGATAGCGCGAACACCGGGGAGCTGTTTTTT.

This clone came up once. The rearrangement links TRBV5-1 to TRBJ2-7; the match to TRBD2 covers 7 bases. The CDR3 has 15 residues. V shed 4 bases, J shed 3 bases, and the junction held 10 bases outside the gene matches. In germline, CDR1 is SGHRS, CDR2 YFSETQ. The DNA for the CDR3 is TGCGCCAGCAGCCTGGGACTACCAGCGCTCTACGAGCAGTACTTC. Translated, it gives CASSLGLPALYEQYF. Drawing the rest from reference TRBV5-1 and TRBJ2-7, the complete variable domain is KAGVTQTPRYLIKTRGQQVTLSCSPISGHRSVSWYQQTPGQGLQFLFEYFSETQRNKGNFPGRFSGRQFSNSRSEMNVSTLELGDSALYLCASSLGLPALYEQYFGPGTRLTVT.

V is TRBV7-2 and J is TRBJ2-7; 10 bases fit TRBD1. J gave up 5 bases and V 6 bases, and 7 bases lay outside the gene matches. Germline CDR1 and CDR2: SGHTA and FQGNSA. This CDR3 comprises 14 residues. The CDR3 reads CASRDDRGPDEQYF. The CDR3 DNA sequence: TGTGCCAGCAGGGATGACAGGGGGCCGGACGAGCAGTACTTC.

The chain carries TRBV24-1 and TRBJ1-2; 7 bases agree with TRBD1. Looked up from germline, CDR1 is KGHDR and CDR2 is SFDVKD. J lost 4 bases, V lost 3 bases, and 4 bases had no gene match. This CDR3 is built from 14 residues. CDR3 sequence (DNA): TGTGCCACCAGTGATCTAGACAGGGTCTATGGCTACACCTTC. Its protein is CATSDLDRVYGYTF.

CDR3 sequence reads: CASSESDRAGGEQYF. CDR3 in DNA: TGTGCCAGCAGCGAATCAGACAGGGCCGGCGGCGAGCAGTACTTC. The chain recombines TRBV9 with TRBJ2-7; 7 bases agree with TRBD1. V lost 3 bases to trimming and J lost 6 bases; unmatched junction nucleotides: 12. Germline values: CDR1 SGDLS, CDR2 YYNGEE. The CDR3 contains 15 residues.

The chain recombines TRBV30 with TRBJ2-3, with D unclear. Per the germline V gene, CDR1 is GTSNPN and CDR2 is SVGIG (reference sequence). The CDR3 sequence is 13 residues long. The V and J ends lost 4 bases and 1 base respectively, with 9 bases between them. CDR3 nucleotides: TGTGCCTGGACACCGACTGGCACAGATACGCAGTATTTT. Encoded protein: CAWTPTGTDTQYF.

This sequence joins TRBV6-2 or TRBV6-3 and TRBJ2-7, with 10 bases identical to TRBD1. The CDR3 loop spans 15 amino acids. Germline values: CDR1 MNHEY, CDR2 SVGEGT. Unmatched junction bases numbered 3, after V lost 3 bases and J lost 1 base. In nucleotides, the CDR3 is TGTGCCAGCAGTTATCGGACAGGGGGGTCCTACGAGCAGTACTTC. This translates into CASSYRTGGSYEQYF.

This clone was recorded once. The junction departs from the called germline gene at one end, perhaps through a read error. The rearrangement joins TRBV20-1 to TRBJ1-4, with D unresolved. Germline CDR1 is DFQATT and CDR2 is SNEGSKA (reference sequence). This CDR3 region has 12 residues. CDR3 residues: CSASSRRETINF. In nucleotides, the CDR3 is TGCAGTGCTAGTTCCCGACGGGAAACGATCAATTTT.

In nucleotides, the CDR3 is TGCGCCAGCAGCCAAGAGGTCAACAGTGGAGGCTATGGCTACACCTTC. This gives the protein CASSQEVNSGGYGYTF. The V call is TRBV4-3, the J call TRBJ1-2; D gene unclear. The CDR3 runs to 16 residues. Germline values: CDR1 LGHNA, CDR2 YSLEER. V lost 0 bases, J lost 4 bases, and 15 bases lay in between.

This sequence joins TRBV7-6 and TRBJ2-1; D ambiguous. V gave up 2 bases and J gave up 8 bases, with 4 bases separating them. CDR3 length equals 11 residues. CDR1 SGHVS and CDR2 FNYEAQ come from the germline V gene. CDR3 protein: CASSLTDEQFF. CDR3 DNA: TGTGCCAGCAGCTTAACGGATGAGCAGTTCTTC.

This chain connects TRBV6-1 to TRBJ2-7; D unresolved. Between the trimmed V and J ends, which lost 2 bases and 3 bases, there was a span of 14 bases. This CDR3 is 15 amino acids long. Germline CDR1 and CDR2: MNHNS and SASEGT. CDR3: CASSEMVQLLYEQYF. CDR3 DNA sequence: TGTGCCAGCAGTGAAATGGTGCAGCTACTCTACGAGCAGTACTTC.

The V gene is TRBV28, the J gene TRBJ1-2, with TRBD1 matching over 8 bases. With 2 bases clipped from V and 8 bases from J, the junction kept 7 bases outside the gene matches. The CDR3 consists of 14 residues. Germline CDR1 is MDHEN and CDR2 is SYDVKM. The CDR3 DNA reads TGTGCCAGCAGTTTAGTTCAGGGGGCGTGGGGCTACACCTTC. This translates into CASSLVQGAWGYTF.